These T cell receptor beta chains were read from a single sample in a study of blood T cell repertoires in COVID-19. Some clones are missing from TCRdb's copy, which holds only in-frame ones; the method was immunoSEQ multiplex PCR. The sample yields 60,000 to 80,000 clones, 80% to 90% seen once. The sequenced sample consisted of peripheral blood. Every receptor here comes from a human donor in a cohort sampled during active COVID-19. The CDR3 runs from the conserved cysteine through the conserved F or W. The D gene is left open where the match is weak. Size values are once, few and many counts, or a class for expanded clones, and some rows have none.

TRBD1 | TRBJ2-2 | TRBV11-2 | - | CASSQNRGDTGELFF | TGTGCCAGCAGCCAGAACAGGGGTGACACCGGGGAGCTGTTTTTT
TRBD2 | TRBJ2-1 | TRBV2 | - | CASRERESSYNEQFF | TGTGCCAGCAGGGAGCGGGAGAGCTCCTACAATGAGCAGTTCTTC
- | TRBJ2-1 | TRBV19 | - | CASSIDPSRYNEQFF | TGTGCCAGTAGTATAGATCCCTCGCGGTACAATGAGCAGTTCTTC
TRBD2 | TRBJ2-3 | TRBV7-8 | - | CASSTTASGGADTQYF | TGTGCCAGCAGCACCACGGCTAGCGGGGGGGCAGATACGCAGTATTTT
TRBD1 | TRBJ1-6 | TRBV7-3 | - | CASSLHDRERPF | TGTGCCAGCAGCTTACACGACAGGGAGCGACCTTTT
- | TRBJ1-2 | TRBV23-1 | few | CASGVKGRAPYGYTF | TGCGCCAGCGGGGTAAAGGGGAGGGCTCCCTATGGCTACACCTTC
- | TRBJ1-1 | TRBV18 | - | CASSPPAAANTEAFF | TGTGCCAGCTCACCACCGGCGGCAGCGAACACTGAAGCTTTCTTT
- | TRBJ2-2 | TRBV6-4 | - | CASSDYRTANTGELFF | TGTGCCAGCAGTGATTATCGGACAGCGAACACCGGGGAGCTGTTTTTT
- | TRBJ2-7 | TRBV18 | once | CASSGTGTYSYEQYF | TGTGCCAGCTCAGGAACCGGGACATACTCCTACGAGCAGTACTTC
TRBD2 | TRBJ2-7 | TRBV2 | - | CASSALAGIYEQYF | TGTGCCAGCAGTGCACTAGCGGGAATCTACGAGCAGTACTTC
- | TRBJ1-1 | TRBV19 | once | CASMTRVNTEAFF | TGTGCCAGTATGACCAGGGTGAACACTGAAGCTTTCTTT
- | TRBJ2-1 | TRBV5-8 | - | CASSFGINSYNEQFF | TGTGCCAGCAGCTTCGGGATAAACTCCTACAATGAGCAGTTCTTC
- | TRBJ2-7 | TRBV11-2 | few | CASSFFQDGEQYF | TGTGCCAGCAGCTTCTTCCAGGATGGGGAGCAGTACTTC
- | TRBJ2-3 | TRBV11-2 | - | CASSPRVARTDTQYF | TGTGCCAGCAGCCCCAGGGTTGCCCGCACAGATACGCAGTATTTT
TRBD2 | TRBJ2-1 | TRBV7-9 | - | CASSLSSGREQFF | TGTGCCAGCAGCTTGTCTAGCGGGCGTGAGCAGTTCTTC
TRBD2 | TRBJ2-3 | TRBV4-2 | - | CASSQDRLAGSTDTQYF | TGTGCCAGCAGCCAAGATCGCCTAGCGGGATCCACAGATACGCAGTATTTT
- | TRBJ1-3 | TRBV7-9 | - | CASSSTGREAGNTIYF | TGTGCCAGCAGCTCCACGGGCAGGGAAGCTGGAAACACCATATATTTT
- | TRBJ2-3 | TRBV28 | - | CASSPPGVSTDTQYF | TGTGCCAGCAGTCCTCCGGGGGTTAGCACAGATACGCAGTATTTT
- | TRBJ2-5 | TRBV18 | - | CASSPPTEETQYF | TGTGCCAGCTCACCACCCACGGAGGAGACCCAGTACTTC
TRBD1 | TRBJ1-1 | TRBV5-4 | - | CASSIRQGAVLSNTEAFF | TGTGCCAGCAGCATTCGACAGGGCGCGGTCCTGTCGAACACTGAAGCTTTCTTT
- | TRBJ2-3 | TRBV5-1 | once | CASSLLGLTDTQYF | TGCGCCAGCAGCTTGTTGGGGCTCACAGATACGCAGTATTTT
- | TRBJ1-6 | TRBV13 | - | CASSSLGGKNSAPLHF | TGTGCCAGCAGCTCCCTAGGAGGTAAAAACTCGGCACCCCTCCACTTT
- | TRBJ2-1 | TRBV4-1 | - | CASSQETSRGYNEQFF | TGCGCCAGCAGCCAGGAAACATCCCGGGGCTACAATGAGCAGTTCTTC
TRBD2 | TRBJ2-1 | TRBV11-2 | - | CASSLRPPGLAGSNEQFF | TGTGCCAGCAGTTTACGGCCACCGGGACTAGCGGGATCCAATGAGCAGTTCTTC
- | TRBJ2-1 | TRBV7-9 | - | CASSKTGPLPYNEQFF | TGTGCCAGCAGTAAAACAGGGCCCTTGCCTTACAATGAGCAGTTCTTC
- | TRBJ2-5 | TRBV5-1 | - | CASSPGPGETQYF | TGCGCCAGCAGCCCTGGTCCAGGGGAGACCCAGTACTTC
- | TRBJ2-1 | TRBV10-1 | - | CASSESDFPTYDNEQFF | TGCGCCAGCAGTGAGTCGGACTTTCCCACCTACGACAATGAGCAGTTCTTC
TRBD1 | TRBJ1-1 | TRBV27 | - | CASIPGGQGAAEAFF | TGTGCCAGCATCCCAGGGGGGCAGGGGGCCGCTGAAGCTTTCTTT
TRBD2 | TRBJ2-7 | TRBV2 | - | CASRNAASGAYEQYF | TGTGCCAGCAGGAATGCGGCTAGCGGGGCCTACGAGCAGTACTTC
- | TRBJ1-2 | TRBV7-9 | - | CASSQLYGYTF | TGTGCCAGCAGCCAGTTATATGGCTACACCTTC
- | TRBJ2-1 | TRBV7-9 | - | CASQRVTYNEQFF | TGTGCCAGCCAGAGGGTAACCTACAATGAGCAGTTCTTC
TRBD2 | TRBJ2-1 | TRBV2 | - | CASSAGTSLYNEQFF | TGTGCCAGCAGCGCCGGGACTAGCCTCTACAATGAGCAGTTCTTC
- | TRBJ2-5 | TRBV4-2 | - | CASSQDLVVQETQYF | TGTGCCAGCAGCCAAGATTTAGTCGTCCAAGAGACCCAGTACTTC
- | TRBJ1-2 | TRBV18 | - | CASSPGLHYGYTF | TGTGCCAGCTCACCGGGACTACACTATGGCTACACCTTC
TRBD1 | TRBJ1-2 | TRBV12-3/TRBV12-4 | - | CASSQQGARGYTF | TGTGCCAGCAGTCAACAGGGGGCTAGAGGCTACACCTTC
- | TRBJ1-1 | TRBV5-5 | - | CASSLGGQRNTEAFF | TGTGCCAGCAGCTTGGGAGGGCAACGGAACACTGAAGCTTTCTTT
- | TRBJ2-2 | TRBV15 | - | CATSRDFRGDTGELFF | TGTGCCACCAGCAGAGATTTCAGGGGGGACACCGGGGAGCTGTTTTTT
TRBD2 | TRBJ2-1 | TRBV6-1 | - | CASSDIREGRSRNEQFF | TGTGCCAGCAGTGATATAAGGGAGGGCCGATCGAGGAATGAGCAGTTCTTC
- | TRBJ2-7 | TRBV14 | - | CASSQVAGYEQYF | TGTGCCAGCAGCCAAGTCGCGGGGTACGAGCAGTACTTC
- | TRBJ1-3 | TRBV3-1/TRBV3-2 | - | CASSQDPSGNTIYF | TGTGCCAGCAGCCAAGACCCTTCCGGAAACACCATATATTTT
- | TRBJ2-2 | TRBV5-1 | few | CASSKLRDRDTGELFF | TGCGCCAGCAGTAAGCTTCGGGATAGGGACACCGGGGAGCTGTTTTTT
- | TRBJ1-1 | TRBV7-2 | - | CASSSSRVSNTEAFF | TGTGCCAGCAGTTCAAGCAGGGTTTCGAACACTGAAGCTTTCTTT
TRBD1 | TRBJ2-7 | TRBV19 | - | CASSIRTGGAYEQYF | TGTGCCAGTAGTATACGTACAGGGGGCGCGTACGAGCAGTACTTC
TRBD1 | TRBJ2-1 | TRBV3-1/TRBV3-2 | - | CASSQARRQGPSYNEQFF | TGTGCCAGCAGCCAAGCTAGACGACAGGGCCCATCTTACAATGAGCAGTTCTTC
- | TRBJ2-1 | TRBV6-6 | - | CASSQRDEQFF | TGTGCCAGCAGCCAGAGGGATGAGCAGTTCTTC
- | TRBJ2-7 | TRBV10-3 | - | CAISESSRNYEQYF | TGTGCCATCAGTGAGAGCTCCCGCAATTACGAGCAGTACTTC
- | TRBJ1-4 | TRBV4-3 | - | CASSPDPIPVLGEKLFF | TGCGCCAGCAGCCCCGATCCAATTCCGGTCCTAGGTGAAAAACTGTTTTTT